The rows below give T cell receptor beta chains drawn from one sample of a study of OX40 agonist ivuxolimab in advanced cancers. Repertoires were generated with immunoSEQ multiplex PCR, while TCRdb's copy carries only in-frame clones and drops some. The profile shows approximately 46,000 clones, 80% of them singletons. The sequenced sample was CD4+ or CD8+ T cells sorted from blood, obtained in a trial of the OX40 agonist ivuxolimab. All receptors derive from an adult with an advanced solid tumor such as melanoma, head and neck, liver or kidney cancer. The CDR3 runs from the conserved cysteine through the conserved F or W. The D gene is left open where the match is weak. Clone size is stated in some rows and not others, as once, few, many or a class when expanded.

size	D	V	J	CDR3	DNA
-	-	TRBV19	TRBJ2-1	CASGEQTYNEQFF	TGTGCCTCTGGGGAGCAGACCTACAATGAGCAGTTCTTC
-	-	TRBV18	TRBJ2-3	CASSPVRTDTQYF	TGTGCCAGCTCACCCGTTCGCACAGATACGCAGTATTTT
few	TRBD2	TRBV20-1	TRBJ2-1	CSAGGNNEQFF	TGCAGTGCCGGGGGGAACAATGAGCAGTTCTTC
few	-	TRBV11-2	TRBJ1-6	CASSLVEGSPLHF	TGTGCCAGCAGCTTAGTAGAGGGTTCACCCCTCCACTTT
few	-	TRBV5-1	TRBJ2-5	CASSGGWDIQETQYF	TGCGCCAGCAGCGGGGGTTGGGATATCCAAGAGACCCAGTACTTC
once	-	TRBV5-1	TRBJ1-2	CASSLAGPNYGYTF	TGCGCCAGCAGCTTGGCAGGGCCGAACTATGGCTACACCTTC
-	-	TRBV5-6	TRBJ1-4	CASSLVSEKLFF	TGTGCCAGCAGCTTGGTGTCCGAAAAACTGTTTTTT
once	-	TRBV28	TRBJ2-3	CASSFPTDTQYF	TGTGCCAGCAGTTTCCCTACAGATACGCAGTATTTT
-	-	TRBV7-9	TRBJ1-2	CASSLGVTGYTF	TGTGCCAGCAGCTTAGGAGTGACAGGCTACACCTTC
-	TRBD2	TRBV2	TRBJ2-7	CASSRLAGGYEQYF	TGTGCCAGCAGTCGACTAGCGGGAGGGTACGAGCAGTACTTC
-	-	TRBV7-2	TRBJ1-4	CASSFSGVVEKLFF	TGTGCCAGCAGCTTTTCTGGGGTCGTAGAAAAACTGTTTTTT
-	TRBD1	TRBV19	TRBJ1-2	CASTKGQGFNYGYTF	TGTGCCAGTACCAAGGGACAGGGGTTTAACTATGGCTACACCTTC
few	-	TRBV25-1	TRBJ1-2	CASSDYDTSRNYGYTF	TGTGCCAGCAGTGATTACGACACCTCCCGGAACTATGGCTACACCTTC
-	-	TRBV7-7	TRBJ2-5	CASSPSGLQETQYF	TGTGCCAGCAGTCCGAGCGGGCTCCAAGAGACCCAGTACTTC
-	TRBD2	TRBV10-1	TRBJ2-3	CASSAAGLAGSTDTQYF	TGCGCCAGCAGTGCGGCCGGACTAGCGGGGAGCACAGATACGCAGTATTTT
-	-	TRBV7-2	TRBJ2-7	CASSLERGHYEQYF	TGTGCCAGCAGCTTGGAGCGGGGACACTACGAGCAGTACTTC
-	TRBD1	TRBV18	TRBJ2-2	CASSPTGQGQGGELFF	TGTGCCAGCTCACCGACCGGACAGGGGCAAGGCGGGGAGCTGTTTTTT
-	-	TRBV5-1	TRBJ2-6	CASSLGGHPSSGANVLTF	TGCGCCAGCAGCTTGGGGGGACACCCGAGCTCTGGGGCCAACGTCCTGACTTTC
-	TRBD1	TRBV5-1	TRBJ2-2	CASSPRQGANTGELFF	TGCGCCAGCAGCCCCAGACAGGGGGCGAACACCGGGGAGCTGTTTTTT
-	-	TRBV5-4	TRBJ1-6	CASSFPSGSSPLHF	TGTGCCAGCAGTTTCCCATCAGGTTCATCACCCCTCCACTTT
-	TRBD1	TRBV10-3	TRBJ1-4	CATTGATNEKLFF	TGTGCCACCACAGGGGCAACTAATGAAAAACTGTTTTTT
-	TRBD1	TRBV7-2	TRBJ1-2	CASSTQGANYGYTF	TGTGCCAGCAGTACTCAGGGGGCTAACTATGGCTACACCTTC
-	TRBD2	TRBV28	TRBJ2-7	CASTGGSGRNEQYF	TGTGCCAGCACAGGTGGGAGCGGGAGGAACGAGCAGTACTTC
-	TRBD1	TRBV28	TRBJ1-3	CASRETGVNGNTIYF	TGTGCCAGCAGAGAGACAGGGGTTAACGGAAACACCATATATTTT
-	TRBD1	TRBV19	TRBJ1-5	CASSRTGIRRSNQPQHF	TGTGCCAGTAGTAGGACAGGGATTCGGAGGAGCAATCAGCCCCAGCATTTT
-	-	TRBV21-1	TRBJ1-6	CASSKRAYNSPLHF	TGTGCCAGCAGCAAACGGGCTTATAATTCACCCCTCCACTTT
-	TRBD2	TRBV29-1	TRBJ2-1	CSVYPGLGDYNEQFF	TGCAGCGTCTATCCCGGACTAGGGGACTACAATGAGCAGTTCTTC
-	-	TRBV6-1	TRBJ2-1	CASSQGANEQFF	TGTGCCAGCAGTCAAGGGGCCAATGAGCAGTTCTTC
once	-	TRBV7-8	TRBJ2-5	CASTLKRVQETQYF	TGTGCCAGCACCCTGAAAAGGGTACAAGAGACCCAGTACTTC
few	-	TRBV11-2	TRBJ2-7	CASSPGQFSYEQYF	TGTGCCAGCAGCCCTGGACAGTTCTCCTACGAGCAGTACTTC
-	-	TRBV15	TRBJ1-3	CATSRGDRFQSGNTIYF	TGTGCCACCAGCAGGGGTGACAGGTTTCAATCTGGAAACACCATATATTTT
-	TRBD1	TRBV5-6	TRBJ1-1	CASSLQGVYTEAFF	TGTGCCAGCAGCTTACAGGGGGTTTACACTGAAGCTTTCTTT
-	-	TRBV6-5	TRBJ1-6	CASSSSRDHYNSPLHF	TGTGCCAGCAGTTCTAGCCGGGACCACTATAATTCACCCCTCCACTTT